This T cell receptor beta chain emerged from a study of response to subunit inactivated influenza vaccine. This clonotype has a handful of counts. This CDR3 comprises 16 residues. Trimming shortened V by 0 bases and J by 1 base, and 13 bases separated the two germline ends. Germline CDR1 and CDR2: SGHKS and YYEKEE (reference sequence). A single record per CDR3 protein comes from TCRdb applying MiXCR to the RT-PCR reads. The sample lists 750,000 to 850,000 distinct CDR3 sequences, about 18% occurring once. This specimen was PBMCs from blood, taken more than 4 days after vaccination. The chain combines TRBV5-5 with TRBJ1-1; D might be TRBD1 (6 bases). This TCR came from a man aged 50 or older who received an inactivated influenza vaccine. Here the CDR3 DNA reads TGTGCCAGCAGCTTGGCCGACTCGGACAGGAACACTGAAGCTTTCTTT. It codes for CASSLADSDRNTEAFF. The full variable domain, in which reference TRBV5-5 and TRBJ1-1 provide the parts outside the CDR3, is DAGVTQSPTHLIKTRGQQVTLRCSPISGHKSVSWYQQVLGQGPQFIFQYYEKEERGRGNFPDRFSARQFPNYSSELNVNALLLGDSALYLCASSLADSDRNTEAFFGQGTRLTVV.